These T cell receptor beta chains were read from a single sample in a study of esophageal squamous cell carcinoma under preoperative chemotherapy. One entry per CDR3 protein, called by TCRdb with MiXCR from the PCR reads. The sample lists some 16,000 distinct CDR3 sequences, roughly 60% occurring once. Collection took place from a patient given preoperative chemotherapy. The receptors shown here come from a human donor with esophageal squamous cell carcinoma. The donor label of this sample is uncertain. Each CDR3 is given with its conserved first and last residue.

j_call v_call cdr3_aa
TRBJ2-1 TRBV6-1 CASSESGSSRYNEQFF
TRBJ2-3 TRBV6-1 CASSRNQGGGEDTQYF
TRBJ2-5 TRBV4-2 CASSQDMTSVKTQYF
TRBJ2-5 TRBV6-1 CASSKDLRGAQETQYF
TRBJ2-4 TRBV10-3 CGGAGGGAKNMQYF
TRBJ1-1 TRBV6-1 CASSEGGVEAFF
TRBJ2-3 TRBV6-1 CASSTSRGGSYDAQYF
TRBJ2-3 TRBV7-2 CASSPSPTASTDTQYF
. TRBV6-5 CASSSVGGSSGEQYF
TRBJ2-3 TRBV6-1 CARGEASGSVDTQYF
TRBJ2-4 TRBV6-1 CASSVSGRSAKNMQYF
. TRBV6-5 CASSSSRMQETQYF
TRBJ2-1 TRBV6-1 CASSESTTGYNEQFF
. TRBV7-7 CASRKDRNTGAQYF
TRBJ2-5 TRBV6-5 CASSSTLAGGRRETQYF
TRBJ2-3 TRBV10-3 CGMCDQDTQYF
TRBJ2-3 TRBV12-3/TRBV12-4 CASAAYGGGGTETQYF
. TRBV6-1 CASSEGLAQIYNEQYF
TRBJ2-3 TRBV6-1 CASRGNRGGGADTQYF
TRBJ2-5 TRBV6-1 CASTQGAHNEQYF
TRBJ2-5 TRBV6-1 CASSLDPEETQYF
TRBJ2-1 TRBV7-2 CASSYDRGDYNEQFF